The 25 T cell receptor beta chains given below trace back to one sample, sequenced in a study of T cells in Graves' hyperthyroidism and ophthalmopathy. Template material for amplifying TCR beta CDR3 regions consisted of RNA transcripts. The HTBI set primed first-round TCR CDR3 RT-PCR. TCRdb redid the calling of the multiplex PCR reads with MiXCR, one entry per CDR3 protein. The table has roughly 740,000 distinct CDR3 sequences, 16% seen once; the top ten hold under 8.5%. Sequenced: blood. The receptors were sampled from a man between 18 and 35 years old with Graves' hyperthyroidism.

This clonotype was seen more than once but under ten times. The chain has TRBV27 and TRBJ2-1; 8 positions match TRBD2. The length of the CDR3 is 15 residues. CDR1 and CDR2 (germline): MNHEY, SMNVEV (reference sequence). J lost 3 bases, V lost 8 bases, and 9 bases had no gene match. Here the CDR3 reads CASALAGRRYNEQFF. The CDR3 bases are TGTGCCAGCGCCTTAGCGGGACGACGCTACAATGAGCAGTTCTTC.

This clonotype has ten or more counts. The chain is built from TRBV20-1 and TRBJ2-7; the D gene could be TRBD1 or TRBD2 (5 bases each). V gave up 6 bases and J gave up 3 bases, with 18 bases separating them. The CDR3 sequence is 14 residues long. Per the germline V gene, CDR1 is DFQATT and CDR2 is SNEGSKA (reference sequence). The CDR3 nucleotides are TGCAGTGCACGAGGGGTTAGGAGCAGCTACGAGCAGTACTTC. Translated: CSARGVRSSYEQYF.

The chain links TRBV29-1 to TRBJ2-3, with TRBD2 matching over 7 bases. The CDR3 has 13 residues. Germline CDR1 is SQVTM and CDR2 is ANQGSEA. Here the CDR3 reads CSFGRTSTDTQYF. In DNA, the CDR3 is TGCAGTTTCGGGAGGACTAGCACAGATACGCAGTATTTT.

This clonotype was observed many times. The chain combines TRBV2 with TRBJ1-6; D remains ambiguous. Trimming shortened V by 6 bases and J by 7 bases, and 7 bases separated the two germline ends. Germline V gene data show CDR1 as SNHLY and CDR2 as FYNNEI. The CDR3 has 12 amino acids. DNA of the CDR3: TGTGCCAGCAGGGGTTGGAATTCACCCCTCCACTTT. Translation: CASRGWNSPLHF.

This clonotype was seen many times. The CDR3 loop reads CASRILAGAYEQYF. In DNA form, the CDR3 reads TGTGCCAGCAGGATACTAGCGGGAGCGTACGAGCAGTACTTC. This chain uses TRBV6-2 or TRBV6-3 with TRBJ2-7; 11 nucleotides align to TRBD2. Germline values: CDR1 MNHEY, CDR2 SVGEGT. The CDR3 has 14 amino acids. V gave up 6 bases and J gave up 4 bases; unmatched junction bases: 5.

This clonotype came up many times. This rearrangement joins TRBV12-3 or TRBV12-4 to TRBJ2-4; D might be TRBD2 (6 bases). CDR3 size: 15 residues. Trimming removed 5 bases at V and 0 bases at J, with 11 bases between. In DNA form, the CDR3 reads TGTGCCAGCAGTCCCGGGACTCTAGCCAAAAACATTCAGTACTTC. Encoded protein: CASSPGTLAKNIQYF.

This clonotype was observed a few times. The J gene is TRBJ1-2, the V gene TRBV7-9, with 7 positions matching TRBD1. Trimming cost V 5 bases and J 7 bases; bases outside gene matches: 7. This CDR3 region has 13 residues. Germline CDR1 is SEHNR and CDR2 is FQNEAQ (reference sequence). In DNA form, the CDR3 reads TGTGCCAGCAGCCTCGGAGGGGGCGGTGGCTACACCTTC. As protein: CASSLGGGGGYTF. The complete variable domain, with remaining parts taken from reference TRBV7-9 and TRBJ1-2, reads DTGVSQNPRHKITKRGQNVTFRCDPISEHNRLYWYRQTLGQGPEFLTYFQNEAQLEKSRLLSDRFSAERPKGSFSTLEIQRTEQGDSAMYLCASSLGGGGGYTFGSGTRLTVV.

This clonotype has at least ten counts. The chain links TRBV12-3 or TRBV12-4 to TRBJ2-7; 8 bases are a match to TRBD1. Unmatched junction bases numbered 12, after V lost 5 bases and J lost 3 bases. The CDR3 has 16 amino acids. The CDR3 bases are TGTGCCAGCAGTCCACTCAGGACAGGGATCCTCTACGAGCAGTACTTC. Translating it yields CASSPLRTGILYEQYF.

This clonotype has a count of ten or more. V is TRBV2 and J is TRBJ2-6, with 9 positions matching TRBD1. The CDR3 runs 15 residues. J was trimmed by 2 bases and V by 7 bases; bases with no gene match: 3. From germline, CDR1 is SNHLY and CDR2 FYNNEI. CDR3 residues: CASTRTGAGANVLTF. The CDR3 region has the DNA TGTGCCAGCACTCGGACAGGGGCTGGGGCCAACGTCCTGACTTTC.

The chain couples TRBV7-9 to TRBJ2-1; no firm D call. Germline CDR1 reads SEHNR; CDR2 reads FQNEAQ (reference sequence). Trimming took 6 bases from V and 8 from J, leaving 14 bases between them. The CDR3 consists of 13 residues. CDR3 DNA sequence: TGTGCCAGCAGTCACCCGGAAAGGGATGAGCAGTTCTTC. Protein: CASSHPERDEQFF. The complete variable domain, with remaining parts taken from reference TRBV7-9 and TRBJ2-1, reads DTGVSQNPRHKITKRGQNVTFRCDPISEHNRLYWYRQTLGQGPEFLTYFQNEAQLEKSRLLSDRFSAERPKGSFSTLEIQRTEQGDSAMYLCASSHPERDEQFFGPGTRLTVL.

The chain joins TRBV5-1 to TRBJ2-5, with 8 bases identical to TRBD1. The germline V gene encodes CDR1 SGHRS and CDR2 YFSETQ. The ends lost 3 bases at V and 1 base at J; junction bases unmatched: 5. The CDR3 is 15 amino acids. The CDR3 nucleotides read TGCGCCAGCAGCTCTACAACAGGGGGCCAAGAGACCCAGTACTTC. It encodes CASSSTTGGQETQYF.

The chain is built from TRBV25-1 and TRBJ1-4, with TRBD1 identical over 8 bases. V dropped 2 bases and J dropped 6; count of bases not matched to a gene: 5. This CDR3 has 15 amino acids. From germline, CDR1 is MGHDK and CDR2 SYGVNS. In nucleotides, the CDR3 is TGTGCCAGCAGTGAAGCCGCAGGGGGCCATGAAAAACTGTTTTTT. Residues: CASSEAAGGHEKLFF.

This chain joins TRBV19 and TRBJ2-2; a possible D gene is TRBD2 (5 bases). V lost 5 bases to trimming and J lost 5 bases, with 15 bases between them. The V gene's germline CDR1 is LNHDA and CDR2 SQIVND (reference sequence). The CDR3 totals 15 residues. The CDR3 region has the DNA TGTGCCAGTAGTTATGGGGTGAGGGTGACCGGGGAGCTGTTTTTT. This codes for CASSYGVRVTGELFF.

This clonotype was seen ten or more times. The rearrangement links TRBV7-2 to TRBJ2-7; the match to TRBD2 covers 8 bases. Germline loops: CDR1 SGHTA, CDR2 FQGNSA. V trimming: 2 bases; J trimming: 2 bases; junction bases outside the gene matches: 5. CDR3 size: 15 residues. The CDR3 loop reads CASSLFASGPYEQYF. DNA of the CDR3: TGTGCCAGCAGCTTATTTGCTAGCGGGCCCTACGAGCAGTACTTC.

This clonotype was seen a handful of times. The chain joins TRBV6-2 or TRBV6-3 to TRBJ1-2; D remains unclear. Germline CDR1 reads MNHEY; CDR2 reads SVGEGT. V dropped 5 bases and J dropped 7 bases, with 11 bases sitting between them. CDR3 length equals 12 residues. CDR3 DNA sequence: TGTGCCAGCAGTCCCGGGCCGGCTGGCTACACCTTC. It is translated as CASSPGPAGYTF.

V usage is TRBV12-3 or TRBV12-4 and J usage is TRBJ2-1; a possible D gene is TRBD2 (6 bases). The CDR3 covers 13 residues. The ends were cut back, 0 bases at V and 14 bases at J, with 14 bases in the middle. The CDR3 bases are TGTGCCAGCAGTTTAGCCGGAGGGCCCCCGGAGTTCTTC. Translated: CASSLAGGPPEFF.

There are many counts of this clonotype. The V call is TRBV7-9, the J call TRBJ2-1; unclear D gene. V was pared by 3 bases and J by 7 bases, with 7 bases between. The V gene's germline CDR1 is SEHNR and CDR2 FQNEAQ (reference sequence). This CDR3 region has 12 residues. This CDR3 is CASSFGWNEQFF. CDR3 nucleotide sequence: TGTGCCAGCAGCTTTGGGTGGAATGAGCAGTTCTTC.

This clonotype was seen at least ten times. The chain combines TRBV28 with TRBJ2-7; a possible D gene is TRBD2 (7 bases). V dropped 3 bases and J dropped 7 bases, with 16 bases sitting between them. This CDR3 region has 14 residues. Germline V lookup: CDR1 MDHEN, CDR2 SYDVKM. CDR3 coding DNA: TGTGCCAGCAGTTTTGGGGGCCCGGGGGGAGAGCAGTACTTC. Encoded protein: CASSFGGPGGEQYF.

The rearrangement uses TRBV18 and TRBJ1-1; D perhaps matches TRBD1 (5 bases). Per germline, CDR1 KGHSH and CDR2 LQKENI. This CDR3 has 16 residues. Trimming removed 2 bases from V and 4 bases from J, with 17 bases in between. Written as DNA, the CDR3 is TGTGCCAGCTCACCAACTAAGGGACCTCGGGGCACTGAAGCTTTCTTT. Translating gives CASSPTKGPRGTEAFF.

This clonotype was counted many times. The DNA of the CDR3 is TGTGCCAGGACTCCTACGGCTAGCGGGAGGGTGTACAATGAGCAGTTCTTC. It codes for CARTPTASGRVYNEQFF. This chain uses TRBV6-1 with TRBJ2-1; 12 positions match TRBD2. Germline trimming cut 9 bases from V and 4 bases from J; bases unmatched to any gene: 13. This CDR3 spans 17 amino acids. Germline CDR1 reads MNHNS; CDR2 reads SASEGT.

The chain joins TRBV4-1 to TRBJ1-1, with 7 bases matching TRBD1. After removal of 3 bases from V and 1 base from J, the junction contained 5 bases not matched to a gene. Germline CDR1 reads MGHRA; CDR2 reads YSYEKL. The CDR3 runs 15 residues. The CDR3 region is CASSQPRTGNTEAFF. The CDR3 region has the DNA TGCGCCAGCAGCCAGCCCCGGACAGGGAACACTGAAGCTTTCTTT.

Of note for this clonotype: A much larger clone differs by one base, so this may be a read error. The chain has TRBV7-2 and TRBJ2-5; D is possibly TRBD1 (5 bases). CDR3 length: 14 amino acids. The germline V gene encodes CDR1 SGHTA and CDR2 FQGNSA. This CDR3 reads CASSPTGRVQTQNF. The CDR3 nucleotides are TGTGCCAGCAGCCCCACTGGCAGGGTGCAGACCCAGAACTTC.

The J gene is TRBJ2-3, the V gene TRBV7-8, with D possibly TRBD1 on 8 matching bases. This CDR3 has 18 residues. From germline, CDR1 is SGHVS and CDR2 FQNEAQ. Trimming took 2 bases from V and 1 from J, leaving 19 bases between them. This CDR3 is CASSLFTEQGGGTDTQYF. The DNA for the CDR3 is TGTGCCAGCAGCTTATTTACCGAACAGGGGGGGGGCACAGATACGCAGTATTTT.

In regard to this clonotype: Just one base apart from a much larger clone, this may be a read error. The CDR3 bases are TGCAGCGTTGTCGACAAGAACACTGTAGCTTTCTTT. It translates to CSVVDKNTVAFF. The chain is built from TRBV29-1 and TRBJ1-1; D is unclear. Germline CDR1 and CDR2: SQVTM and ANQGSEA. The CDR3 runs to 12 residues.

This clonotype was counted at least ten times. The chain uses TRBV12-3 or TRBV12-4 and TRBJ1-1; no definite D call. V lost 5 bases to trimming and J lost 5 bases, with 15 bases between them. The CDR3 spans 14 residues. CDR3 residues: CASSLMGRLTEAFF. DNA of the CDR3: TGTGCCAGCAGTCTAATGGGTCGTTTGACTGAAGCTTTCTTT.